Here is one T cell receptor (beta chain) with its context. The record originates from a study of shared clonotypes between healthy human individuals. The CDR3 totals 15 residues. V dropped 0 bases and J dropped 5; count of bases not matched to a gene: 6. Germline V gene lookup returns CDR1 SGHNT and CDR2 YYREEE (reference sequence). Methods used by the authors: As immunoSEQ supplied junction-only sequences (without quality scores), filtering differed. The assay was immunoSEQ multiplex PCR, and TCRdb's table has in-frame clones only and misses some. V, J and clone size are those of that table, while D and trimming were read from the DNA. The sample includes over a million clones, approximately 70% of them seen just once.

The rearrangement uses TRBV5-4 and TRBJ1-1, with TRBD1 matching over 8 bases. This TCR derives from a man aged 18 to 30 in good health. The sequencing input was memory CD4+ T cells sorted from blood. As to subset: CD45RA-negative fraction. The CDR3 nucleotides read TGTGCCAGCAGCTTGGGGACAGGGCGGGATACTGAAGCTTTCTTT. Encoded protein: CASSLGTGRDTEAFF.